Given below is one TCR beta chain in context. This specimen comes from a study of blood T cell repertoires in COVID-19. The wider study: The United States, Italy and Spain provided the acute and convalescent COVID-19 samples. Sources were T cells, B-cell-depleted T cells, or PBMCs; the material itself was cDNA or gDNA.

Authors' data handling: The authors estimated nucleated cell counts from reference gene primer amplification. Only in-frame clones appear in the TCRdb table, and some are missing; sequencing was by immunoSEQ multiplex PCR. The V and J calls and clone size come from that table; D and trimming were worked out from the DNA. The table includes about 180,000 clones, over 75% detected once. CDR1 and CDR2 (germline): LGHNA, YNFKEQ. This CDR3 is built from 16 residues. With 4 bases clipped from V and 6 bases from J, the junction kept 13 bases outside the gene matches. The TCR comes from a woman in her 70s with acute or convalescent COVID-19. The V and J genes are TRBV4-2 and TRBJ2-3; the match to TRBD2 covers 7 bases. Material: peripheral blood. In nucleotides, the CDR3 is TGTGCCAGCAGCCCGGACGGGACTACACCGACCGATACGCAGTATTTT. Amino acid sequence: CASSPDGTTPTDTQYF.